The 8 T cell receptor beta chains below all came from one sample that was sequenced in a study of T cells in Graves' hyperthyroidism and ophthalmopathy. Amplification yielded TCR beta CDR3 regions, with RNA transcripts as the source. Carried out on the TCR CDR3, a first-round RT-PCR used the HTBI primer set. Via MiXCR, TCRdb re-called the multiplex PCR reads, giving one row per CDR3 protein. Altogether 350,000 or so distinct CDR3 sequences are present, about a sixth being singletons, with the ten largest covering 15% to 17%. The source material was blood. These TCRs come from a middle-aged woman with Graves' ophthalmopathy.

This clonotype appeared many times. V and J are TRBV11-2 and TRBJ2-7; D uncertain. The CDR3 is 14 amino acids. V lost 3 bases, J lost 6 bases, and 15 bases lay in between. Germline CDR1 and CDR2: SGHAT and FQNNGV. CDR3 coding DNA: TGTGCCAGCAGCTTCCGCGCCCAGCTGGGCGAGCAGTACTTC. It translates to CASSFRAQLGEQYF.

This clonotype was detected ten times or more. The CDR3 region is CASSVGGHGETQYF. CDR3 bases: TGTGCCAGCAGCGTAGGGGGACACGGAGAGACCCAGTACTTC. J is TRBJ2-5 and V is TRBV6-5; tentative D call: TRBD1 (6 bases). The germline gives CDR1 MNHEY, CDR2 SVGAGI. Trimming stripped 6 bases from V and 4 bases from J, with 15 bases between. The CDR3 contains 14 residues.

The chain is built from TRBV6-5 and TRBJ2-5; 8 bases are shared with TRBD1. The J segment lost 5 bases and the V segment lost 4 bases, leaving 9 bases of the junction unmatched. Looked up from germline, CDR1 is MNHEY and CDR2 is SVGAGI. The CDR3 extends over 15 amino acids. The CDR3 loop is CASSSYRGTRETQYF. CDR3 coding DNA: TGTGCCAGCAGTTCATACAGGGGGACGAGGGAGACCCAGTACTTC.

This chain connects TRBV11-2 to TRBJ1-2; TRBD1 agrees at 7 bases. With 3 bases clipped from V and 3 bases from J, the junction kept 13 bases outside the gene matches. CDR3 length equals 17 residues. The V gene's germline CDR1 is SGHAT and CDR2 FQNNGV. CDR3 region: CASSFRHLRQGDYGYTF. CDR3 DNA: TGTGCCAGCAGCTTTCGCCACCTCAGACAGGGCGACTATGGCTACACCTTC.

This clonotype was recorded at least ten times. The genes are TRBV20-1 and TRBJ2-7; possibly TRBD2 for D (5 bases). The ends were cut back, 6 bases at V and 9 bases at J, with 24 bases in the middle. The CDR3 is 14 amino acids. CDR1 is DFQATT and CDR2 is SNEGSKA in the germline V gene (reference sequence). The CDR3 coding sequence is TGCAGTGCCCTCAAGGGCGGGTACCCAAATCGGCAGTACTTC. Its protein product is CSALKGGYPNRQYF.

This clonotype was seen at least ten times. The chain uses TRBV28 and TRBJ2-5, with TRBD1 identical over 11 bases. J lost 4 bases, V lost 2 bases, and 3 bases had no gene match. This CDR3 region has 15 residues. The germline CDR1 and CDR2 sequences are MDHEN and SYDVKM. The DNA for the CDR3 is TGTGCCAGCAGTTTAGCCGGGACAGGGGGAGAGACCCAGTACTTC. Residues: CASSLAGTGGETQYF.

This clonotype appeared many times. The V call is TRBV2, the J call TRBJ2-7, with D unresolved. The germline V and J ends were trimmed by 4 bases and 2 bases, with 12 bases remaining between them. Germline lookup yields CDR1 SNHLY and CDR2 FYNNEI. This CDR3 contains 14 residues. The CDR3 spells CASSAGLSTYEQYF. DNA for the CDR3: TGTGCCAGCAGTGCAGGCCTTAGCACCTACGAGCAGTACTTC. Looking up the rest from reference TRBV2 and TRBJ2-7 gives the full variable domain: EPEVTQTPSHQVTQMGQEVILRCVPISNHLYFYWYRQILGQKVEFLVSFYNNEISEKSEIFDDQFSVERPDGSNFTLKIRSTKLEDSAMYFCASSAGLSTYEQYFGPGTRLTVT.

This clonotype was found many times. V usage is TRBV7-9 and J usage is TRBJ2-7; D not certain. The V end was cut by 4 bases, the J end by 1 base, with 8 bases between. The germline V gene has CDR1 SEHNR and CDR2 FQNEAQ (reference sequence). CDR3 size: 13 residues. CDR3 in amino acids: CASSSAASYEQYF. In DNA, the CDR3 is TGTGCCAGCAGCTCCGCCGCGTCCTACGAGCAGTACTTC.